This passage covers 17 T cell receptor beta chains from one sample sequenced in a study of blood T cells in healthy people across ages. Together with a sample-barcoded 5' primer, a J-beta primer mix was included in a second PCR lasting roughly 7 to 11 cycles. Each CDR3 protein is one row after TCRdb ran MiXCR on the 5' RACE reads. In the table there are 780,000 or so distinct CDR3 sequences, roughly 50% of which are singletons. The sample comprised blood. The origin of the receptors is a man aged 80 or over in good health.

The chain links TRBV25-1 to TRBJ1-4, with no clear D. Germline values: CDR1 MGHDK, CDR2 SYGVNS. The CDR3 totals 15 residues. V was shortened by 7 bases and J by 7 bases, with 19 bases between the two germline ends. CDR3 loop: CASKSFAGDFEKLFF. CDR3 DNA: TGTGCCAGCAAGTCGTTCGCCGGAGACTTTGAAAAACTGTTTTTT. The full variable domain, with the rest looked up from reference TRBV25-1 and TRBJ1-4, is EADIYQTPRYLVIGTGKKITLECSQTMGHDKMYWYQQDPGMELHLIHYSYGVNSTEKGDLSSESTVSRIRTEHFPLTLESARPSHTSQYLCASKSFAGDFEKLFFGSGTQLSVL.

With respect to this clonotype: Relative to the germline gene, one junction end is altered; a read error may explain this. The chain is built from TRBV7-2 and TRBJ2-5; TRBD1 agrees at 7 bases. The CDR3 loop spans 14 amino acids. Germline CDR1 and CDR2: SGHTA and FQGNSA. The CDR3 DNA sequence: TGTGCCAGCAACACACAGGGGAGTACCGAGACCCGGTACTTC. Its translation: CASNTQGSTETRYF. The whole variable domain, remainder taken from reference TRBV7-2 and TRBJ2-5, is GAGVSQSPSNKVTEKGKDVELRCDPISGHTALYWYRQSLGQGLEFLIYFQGNSAPDKSGLPSDRFSAERTGGSVSTLTIQRTQQEDSAVYLCASNTQGSTETRYFGPGTRLLVL.

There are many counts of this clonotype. CDR3 DNA: TGTGCCATCAGTGATTACACGAGGGCCTACGAGCAGTACTTC. Protein: CAISDYTRAYEQYF. The chain joins TRBV10-3 to TRBJ2-7; TRBD2 is a possible D gene (5 bases). V dropped 3 bases and J dropped 2 bases, with 11 bases sitting between them. Germline V gene lookup returns CDR1 ENHRY and CDR2 SYGVKD. This CDR3 has 14 residues.

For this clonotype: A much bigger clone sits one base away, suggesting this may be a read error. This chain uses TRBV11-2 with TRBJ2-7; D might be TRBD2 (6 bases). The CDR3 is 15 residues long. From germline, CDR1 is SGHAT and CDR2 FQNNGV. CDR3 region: CASSSQNGGRYGQYF. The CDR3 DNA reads TGTGCCAGCAGCTCCCAGAATGGAGGGAGGTACGGGCAGTACTTC.

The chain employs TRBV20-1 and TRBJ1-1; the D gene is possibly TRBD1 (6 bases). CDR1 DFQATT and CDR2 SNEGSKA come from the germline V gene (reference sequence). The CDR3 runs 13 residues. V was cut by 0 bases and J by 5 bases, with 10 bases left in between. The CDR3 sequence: CSAREGGRTEAFF. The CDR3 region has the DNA TGCAGTGCTAGAGAAGGGGGGAGGACTGAAGCTTTCTTT.

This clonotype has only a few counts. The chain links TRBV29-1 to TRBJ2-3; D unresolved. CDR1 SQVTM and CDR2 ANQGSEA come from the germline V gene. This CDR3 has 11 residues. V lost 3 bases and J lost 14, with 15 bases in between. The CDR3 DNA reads TGCAGCGTTGAGTCTCCCGATGTAGCGTATTTT. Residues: CSVESPDVAYF.

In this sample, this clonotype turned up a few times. In DNA, the CDR3 is TGTGCCAGCAGCCGTAGGACAGATGAGCAGTTCTTC. Residues: CASSRRTDEQFF. This sequence joins TRBV3-1 and TRBJ2-1, with a possible D match to TRBD1 (6 bases). Trimming took off 4 bases at V and 8 bases at J, with 9 bases between the two ends. CDR3 length equals 12 residues. CDR1 LGHDT and CDR2 YNNKEL come from the germline V gene (reference sequence).

The CDR3 loop is CASSVVAWGGQFF. The DNA for the CDR3 is TGTGCCAGCAGCGTAGTAGCCTGGGGCGGGCAGTTCTTC. The chain joins TRBV9 to TRBJ2-1; possible D gene TRBD1, 5 bases. This CDR3 region has 13 residues. CDR1 and CDR2 (germline): SGDLS, YYNGEE. Trimming removed 0 bases at V and 12 bases at J, with 13 bases between.

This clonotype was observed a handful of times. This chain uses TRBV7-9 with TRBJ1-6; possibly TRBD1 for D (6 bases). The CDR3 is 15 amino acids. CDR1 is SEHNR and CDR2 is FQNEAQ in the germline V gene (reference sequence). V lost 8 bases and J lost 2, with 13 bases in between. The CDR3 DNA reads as TGTGCCAGCGCACAGACAGGAGCCTATAATTCACCCCTCCACTTT. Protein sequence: CASAQTGAYNSPLHF.

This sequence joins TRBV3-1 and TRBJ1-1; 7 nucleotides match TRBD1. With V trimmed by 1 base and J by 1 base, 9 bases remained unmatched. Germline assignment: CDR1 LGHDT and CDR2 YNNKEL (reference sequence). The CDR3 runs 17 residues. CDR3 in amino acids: CASSQAPSRGGNTEAFF. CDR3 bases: TGTGCCAGCAGCCAAGCGCCCTCCAGGGGGGGGAACACTGAAGCTTTCTTT.

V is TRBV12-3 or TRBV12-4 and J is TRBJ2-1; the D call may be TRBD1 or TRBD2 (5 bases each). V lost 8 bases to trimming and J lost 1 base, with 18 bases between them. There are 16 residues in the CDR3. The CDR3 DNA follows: TGTGCCAGCGGGACCCCGACGGGCAGATCCTACAATGAGCAGTTCTTC. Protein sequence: CASGTPTGRSYNEQFF.

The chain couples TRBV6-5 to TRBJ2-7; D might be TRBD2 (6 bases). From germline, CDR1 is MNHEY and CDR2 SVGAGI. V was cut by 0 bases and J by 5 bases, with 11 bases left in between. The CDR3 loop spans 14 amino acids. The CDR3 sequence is CASSYSGGVDEQYF. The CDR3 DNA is TGTGCCAGCAGTTACTCTGGAGGGGTCGACGAGCAGTACTTC.

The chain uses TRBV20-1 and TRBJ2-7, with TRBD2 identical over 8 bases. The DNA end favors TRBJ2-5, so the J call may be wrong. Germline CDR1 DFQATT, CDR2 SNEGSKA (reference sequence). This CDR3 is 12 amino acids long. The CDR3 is CSAGTSEETQYF. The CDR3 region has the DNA TGCAGTGCTGGGACTAGTGAGGAGACCCAGTACTTC.

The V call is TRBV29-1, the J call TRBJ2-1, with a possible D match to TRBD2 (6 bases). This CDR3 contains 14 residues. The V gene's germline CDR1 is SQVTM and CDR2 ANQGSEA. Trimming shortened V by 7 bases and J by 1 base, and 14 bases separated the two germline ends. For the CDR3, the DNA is TGCAGCGCCGTGGGCCGGGGGTCCTACAATGAGCAGTTCTTC. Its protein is CSAVGRGSYNEQFF.

CDR3 DNA sequence: TGTGCCAGCAGCCTTCCATATGGACAGAATGAGCAGTTCTTC. Its protein is CASSLPYGQNEQFF. The rearrangement links TRBV7-8 to TRBJ2-1; tentative D call: TRBD1 (6 bases). V was trimmed by 5 bases and J by 7 bases, leaving 15 bases between them. The germline CDR1 and CDR2 sequences are SGHVS and FQNEAQ. CDR3 length equals 14 residues. Together with reference TRBV7-8 and TRBJ2-1, the CDR3 gives the full variable domain: GAGVSQSPRYKVAKRGQDVALRCDPISGHVSLFWYQQALGQGPEFLTYFQNEAQLDKSGLPSDRFFAERPEGSVSTLKIQRTQQEDSAVYLCASSLPYGQNEQFFGPGTRLTVL.

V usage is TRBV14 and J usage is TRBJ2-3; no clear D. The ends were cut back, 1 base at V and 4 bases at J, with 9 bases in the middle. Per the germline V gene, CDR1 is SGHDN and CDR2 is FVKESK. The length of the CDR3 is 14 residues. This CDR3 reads CASSQGSPPDTQYF. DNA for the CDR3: TGTGCCAGCAGCCAAGGTTCCCCGCCAGATACGCAGTATTTT.

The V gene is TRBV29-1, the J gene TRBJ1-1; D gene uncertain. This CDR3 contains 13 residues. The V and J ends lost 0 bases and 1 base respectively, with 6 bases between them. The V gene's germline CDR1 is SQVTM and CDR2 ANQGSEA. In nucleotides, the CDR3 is TGCAGCGTTGAAGATCCGAGGAACACTGAAGCTTTCTTT. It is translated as CSVEDPRNTEAFF.